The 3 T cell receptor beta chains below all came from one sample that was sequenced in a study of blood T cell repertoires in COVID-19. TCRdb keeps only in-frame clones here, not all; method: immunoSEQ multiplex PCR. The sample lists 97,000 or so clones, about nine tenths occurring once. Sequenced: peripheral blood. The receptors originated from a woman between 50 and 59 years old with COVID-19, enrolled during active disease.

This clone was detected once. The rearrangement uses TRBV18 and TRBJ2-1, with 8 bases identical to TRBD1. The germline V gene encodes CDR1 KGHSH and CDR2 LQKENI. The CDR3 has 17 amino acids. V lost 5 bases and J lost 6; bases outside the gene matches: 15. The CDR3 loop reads CASSSFYSGQGANEQFF. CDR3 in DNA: TGTGCCAGCTCATCGTTCTACAGCGGACAGGGCGCCAATGAGCAGTTCTTC.

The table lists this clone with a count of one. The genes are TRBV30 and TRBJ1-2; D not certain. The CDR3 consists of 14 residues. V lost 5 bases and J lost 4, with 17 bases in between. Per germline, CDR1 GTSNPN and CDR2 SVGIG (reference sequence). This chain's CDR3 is CAWWREELGYGYTF. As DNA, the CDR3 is TGTGCCTGGTGGAGGGAAGAGTTAGGCTATGGCTACACCTTC.

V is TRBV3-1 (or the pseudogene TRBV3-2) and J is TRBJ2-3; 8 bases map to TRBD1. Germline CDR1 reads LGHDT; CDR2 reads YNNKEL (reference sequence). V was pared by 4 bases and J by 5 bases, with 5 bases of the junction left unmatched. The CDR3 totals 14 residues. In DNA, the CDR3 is TGTGCCAGCAGCCCCAGGACAGGGTTAGATACGCAGTATTTT. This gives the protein CASSPRTGLDTQYF.